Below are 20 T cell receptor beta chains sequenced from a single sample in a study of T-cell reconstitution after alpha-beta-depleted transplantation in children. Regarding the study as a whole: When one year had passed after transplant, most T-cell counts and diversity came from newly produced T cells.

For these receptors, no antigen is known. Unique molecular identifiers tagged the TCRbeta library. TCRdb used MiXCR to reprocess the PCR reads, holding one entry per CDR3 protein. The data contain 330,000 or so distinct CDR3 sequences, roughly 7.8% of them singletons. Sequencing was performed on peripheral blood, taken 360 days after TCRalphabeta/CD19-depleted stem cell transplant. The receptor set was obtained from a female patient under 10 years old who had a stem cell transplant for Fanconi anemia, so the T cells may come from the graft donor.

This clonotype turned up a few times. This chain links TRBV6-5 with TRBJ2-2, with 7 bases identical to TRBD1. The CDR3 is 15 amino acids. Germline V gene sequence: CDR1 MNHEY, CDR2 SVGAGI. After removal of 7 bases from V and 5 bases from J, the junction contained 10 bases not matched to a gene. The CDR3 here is CASTTGPGHTGELFF. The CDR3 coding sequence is TGTGCCAGCACGACAGGGCCCGGGCATACCGGGGAGCTGTTTTTT.

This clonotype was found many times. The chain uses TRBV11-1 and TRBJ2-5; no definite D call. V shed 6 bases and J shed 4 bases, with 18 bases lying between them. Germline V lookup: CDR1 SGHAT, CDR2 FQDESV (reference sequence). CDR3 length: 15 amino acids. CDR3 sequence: CASRPRLRLGETQYF. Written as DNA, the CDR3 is TGTGCCAGCAGACCCCGCCTAAGACTCGGAGAGACCCAGTACTTC.

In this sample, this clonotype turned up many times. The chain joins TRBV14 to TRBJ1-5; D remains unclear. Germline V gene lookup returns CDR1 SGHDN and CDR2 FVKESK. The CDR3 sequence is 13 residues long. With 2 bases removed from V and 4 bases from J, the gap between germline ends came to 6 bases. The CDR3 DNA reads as TGTGCCAGCAGCCAATATAGAAATCAGCCCCAGCATTTT. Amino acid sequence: CASSQYRNQPQHF.

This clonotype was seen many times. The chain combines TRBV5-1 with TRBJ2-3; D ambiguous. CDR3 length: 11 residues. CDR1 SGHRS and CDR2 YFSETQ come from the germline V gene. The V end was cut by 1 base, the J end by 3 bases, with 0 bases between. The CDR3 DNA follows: TGCGCCAGCAGCTTGACAGATACGCAGTATTTT. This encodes CASSLTDTQYF.

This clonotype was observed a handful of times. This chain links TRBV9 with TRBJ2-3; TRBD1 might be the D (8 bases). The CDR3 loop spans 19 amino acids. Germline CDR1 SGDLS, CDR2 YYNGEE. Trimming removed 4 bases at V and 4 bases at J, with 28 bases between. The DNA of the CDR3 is TGTGCCAGCAGCCCCGGACAGGGAGGGATAGAAGAGAACCCAGATACGCAGTATTTT. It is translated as CASSPGQGGIEENPDTQYF.

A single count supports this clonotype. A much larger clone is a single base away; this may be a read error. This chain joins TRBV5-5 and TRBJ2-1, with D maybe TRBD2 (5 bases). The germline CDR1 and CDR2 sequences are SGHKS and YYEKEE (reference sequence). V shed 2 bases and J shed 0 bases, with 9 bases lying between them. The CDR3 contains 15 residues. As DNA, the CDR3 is TGTGCCAGCAGCTTTCCAGCGGACTCCTACAATGAGCAGTTCTTC. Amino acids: CASSFPADSYNEQFF.

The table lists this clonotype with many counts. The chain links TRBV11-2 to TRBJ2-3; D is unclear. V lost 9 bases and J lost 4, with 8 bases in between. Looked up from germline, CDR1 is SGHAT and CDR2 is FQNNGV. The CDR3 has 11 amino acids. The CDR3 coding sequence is TGTGCCAGTCAGCTGGCAGATACGCAGTATTTT. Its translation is CASQLADTQYF. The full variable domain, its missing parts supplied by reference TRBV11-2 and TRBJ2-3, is EAGVAQSPRYKIIEKRQSVAFWCNPISGHATLYWYQQILGQGPKLLIQFQNNGVVDDSQLPKDRFSAERLKGVDSTLKIQPAKLEDSAVYLCASQLADTQYFGPGTRLTVL.

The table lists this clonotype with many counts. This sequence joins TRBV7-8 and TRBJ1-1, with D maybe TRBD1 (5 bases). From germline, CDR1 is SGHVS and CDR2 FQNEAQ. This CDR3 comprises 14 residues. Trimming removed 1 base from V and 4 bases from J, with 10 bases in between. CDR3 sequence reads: CASSLGGGGTEAFF. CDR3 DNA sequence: TGTGCCAGCAGCTTAGGTGGGGGGGGCACTGAAGCTTTCTTT.

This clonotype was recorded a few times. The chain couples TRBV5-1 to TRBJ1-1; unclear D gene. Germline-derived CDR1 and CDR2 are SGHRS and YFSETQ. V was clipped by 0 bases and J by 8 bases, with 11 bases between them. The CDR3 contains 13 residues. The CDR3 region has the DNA TGCGCCAGCAGCTTGGATGCGGGATTGGAAGCTTTCTTT. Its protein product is CASSLDAGLEAFF.

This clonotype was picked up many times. The CDR3 loop is CASARNGLGGTEAFF. The CDR3 nucleotides are TGTGCCAGCGCCCGAAACGGACTCGGGGGAACTGAAGCTTTCTTT. The chain carries TRBV27 and TRBJ1-1, with D possibly TRBD1 on 5 matching bases. The CDR3 contains 15 residues. CDR1 is MNHEY and CDR2 is SMNVEV in the germline V gene (reference sequence). V was clipped by 8 bases and J by 5 bases, with 21 bases between them.

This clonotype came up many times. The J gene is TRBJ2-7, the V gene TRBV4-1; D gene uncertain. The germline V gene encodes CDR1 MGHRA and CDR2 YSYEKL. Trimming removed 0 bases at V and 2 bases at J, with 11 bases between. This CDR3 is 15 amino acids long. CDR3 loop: CASSQEWQFPYEQYF. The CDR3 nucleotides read TGCGCCAGCAGCCAAGAATGGCAGTTCCCCTACGAGCAGTACTTC.

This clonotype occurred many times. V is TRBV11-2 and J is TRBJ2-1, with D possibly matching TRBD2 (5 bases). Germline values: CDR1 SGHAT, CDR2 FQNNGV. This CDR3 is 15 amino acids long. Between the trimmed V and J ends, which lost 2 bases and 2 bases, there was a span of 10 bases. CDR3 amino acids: CASSLSSGAYNEQFF. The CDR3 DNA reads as TGTGCCAGCAGCTTAAGTTCCGGGGCCTACAATGAGCAGTTCTTC. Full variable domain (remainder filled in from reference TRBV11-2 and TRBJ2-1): EAGVAQSPRYKIIEKRQSVAFWCNPISGHATLYWYQQILGQGPKLLIQFQNNGVVDDSQLPKDRFSAERLKGVDSTLKIQPAKLEDSAVYLCASSLSSGAYNEQFFGPGTRLTVL.

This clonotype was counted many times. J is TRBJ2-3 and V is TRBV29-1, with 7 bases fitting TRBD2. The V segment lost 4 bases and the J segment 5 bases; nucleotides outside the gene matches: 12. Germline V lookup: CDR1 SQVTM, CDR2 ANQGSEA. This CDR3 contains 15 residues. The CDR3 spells CSVALAGLSVDTQYF. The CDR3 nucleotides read TGCAGCGTTGCTTTAGCGGGCTTGTCTGTAGATACGCAGTATTTT.

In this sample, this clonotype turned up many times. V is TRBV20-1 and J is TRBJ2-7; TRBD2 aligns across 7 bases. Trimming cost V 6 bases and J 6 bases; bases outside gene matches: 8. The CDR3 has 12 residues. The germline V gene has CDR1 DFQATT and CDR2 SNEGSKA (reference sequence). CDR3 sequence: CSAHSLATEQYF. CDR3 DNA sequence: TGCAGTGCCCATTCACTAGCGACCGAGCAGTACTTC.

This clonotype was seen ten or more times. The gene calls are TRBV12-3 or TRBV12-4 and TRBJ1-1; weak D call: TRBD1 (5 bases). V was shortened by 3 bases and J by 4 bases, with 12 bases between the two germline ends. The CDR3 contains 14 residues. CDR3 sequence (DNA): TGTGCCAGCAGTTTGAGGTCAGGGTTCACTGAAGCTTTCTTT. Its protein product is CASSLRSGFTEAFF.

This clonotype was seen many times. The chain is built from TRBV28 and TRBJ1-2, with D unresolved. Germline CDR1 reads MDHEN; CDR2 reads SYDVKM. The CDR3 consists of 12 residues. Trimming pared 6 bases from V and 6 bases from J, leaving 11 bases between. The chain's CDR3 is CASSSRADGYTF. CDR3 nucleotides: TGTGCCAGCAGCTCCCGGGCGGATGGCTACACCTTC.

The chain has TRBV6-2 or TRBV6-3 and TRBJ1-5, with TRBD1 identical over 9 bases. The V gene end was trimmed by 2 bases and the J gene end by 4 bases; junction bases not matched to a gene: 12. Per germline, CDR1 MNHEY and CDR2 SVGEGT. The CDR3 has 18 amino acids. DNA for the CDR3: TGTGCCAGCAGTTACCAGGGACAGGGAACGGGCGGGAATCAGCCCCAGCATTTT. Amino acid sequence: CASSYQGQGTGGNQPQHF.

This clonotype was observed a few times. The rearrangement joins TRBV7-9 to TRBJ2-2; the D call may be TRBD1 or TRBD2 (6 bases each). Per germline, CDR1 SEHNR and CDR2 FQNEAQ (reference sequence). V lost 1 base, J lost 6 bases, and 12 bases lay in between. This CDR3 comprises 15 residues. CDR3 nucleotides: TGTGCCAGCAGCTTAGTACAGGGAGGTTCCGGGGAGCTGTTTTTT. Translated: CASSLVQGGSGELFF.

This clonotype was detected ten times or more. CDR3: CSAYGGSYEQYV. CDR3 DNA sequence: TGCAGTGCTTACGGGGGAAGCTACGAGCAGTACGTC. V gene TRBV20-1 combines with J gene TRBJ2-7; a weak D match, TRBD2 (6 bases). Trimming removed 5 bases from V and 3 bases from J, with 11 bases in between. There are 12 residues in the CDR3. CDR1 is DFQATT and CDR2 is SNEGSKA in the germline V gene (reference sequence).

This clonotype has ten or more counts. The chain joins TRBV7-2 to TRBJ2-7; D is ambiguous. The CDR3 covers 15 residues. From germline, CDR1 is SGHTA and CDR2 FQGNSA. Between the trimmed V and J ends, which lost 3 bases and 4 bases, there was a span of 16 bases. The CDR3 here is CASSFRLGSEYEQYF. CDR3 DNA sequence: TGTGCCAGCAGCTTCCGACTGGGGTCAGAGTACGAGCAGTACTTC.